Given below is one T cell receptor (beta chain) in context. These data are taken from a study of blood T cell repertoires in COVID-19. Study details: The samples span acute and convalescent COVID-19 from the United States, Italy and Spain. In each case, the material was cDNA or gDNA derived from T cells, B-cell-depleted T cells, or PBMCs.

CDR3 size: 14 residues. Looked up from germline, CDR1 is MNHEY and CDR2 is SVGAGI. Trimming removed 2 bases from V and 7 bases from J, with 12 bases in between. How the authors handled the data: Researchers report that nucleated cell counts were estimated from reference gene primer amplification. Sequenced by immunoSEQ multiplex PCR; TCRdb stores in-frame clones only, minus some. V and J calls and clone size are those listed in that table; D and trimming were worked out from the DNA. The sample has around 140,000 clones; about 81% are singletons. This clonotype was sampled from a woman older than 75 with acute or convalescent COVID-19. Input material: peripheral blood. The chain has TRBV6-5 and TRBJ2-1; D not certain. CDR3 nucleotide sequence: TGTGCCAGCAGTTACACTCCCCCTCCAAATGAGCAGTTCTTC. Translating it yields CASSYTPPPNEQFF.